These 28 T cell receptor beta chains came from one sample sequenced in a study of blood T cell repertoires in COVID-19. The method was immunoSEQ multiplex PCR; TCRdb's version includes in-frame clones alone and lacks a portion of them. The sample consists of about 410,000 clones, around nine tenths of them appearing once. The sequencing sample was made of peripheral blood. All receptors come from a woman in her forties with COVID-19, enrolled during active disease.

V and J are TRBV5-4 and TRBJ2-5; 7 bases are shared with TRBD2. Trimming removed 5 bases from V and 1 base from J; junction bases left unmatched: 8. Germline CDR1 reads SGHNT; CDR2 reads YYREEE (reference sequence). This CDR3 spans 15 amino acids. CDR3 sequence reads: CASSTGTTTQETQYF. The CDR3 coding sequence is TGTGCCAGCAGTACCGGGACTACCACCCAAGAGACCCAGTACTTC. Full variable domain (missing parts from reference TRBV5-4 and TRBJ2-5): ETGVTQSPTHLIKTRGQQVTLRCSSQSGHNTVSWYQQALGQGPQFIFQYYREEENGRGNFPPRFSGLQFPNYSSELNVNALELDDSALYLCASSTGTTTQETQYFGPGTRLLVL.

The chain employs TRBV4-1 and TRBJ1-5; the D is unclear. Germline CDR1 is MGHRA and CDR2 is YSYEKL. CDR3 size: 14 residues. The germline V and J ends were trimmed by 3 bases and 7 bases, with 13 bases remaining between them. The CDR3 protein is CASSQAGEAQPQHF. The DNA for the CDR3 is TGCGCCAGCAGCCAGGCCGGAGAGGCCCAGCCCCAGCATTTT.

The gene calls are TRBV5-6 and TRBJ1-1; 7 bases map to TRBD1. The V segment lost 0 bases and the J segment 0 bases; nucleotides outside the gene matches: 5. Germline loops: CDR1 SGHDT, CDR2 YYEEEE. The CDR3 runs to 16 residues. The CDR3 DNA reads as TGTGCCAGCAGCTTGGACAGGGGAGAAATGAACACTGAAGCTTTCTTT. It yields the protein CASSLDRGEMNTEAFF.

The chain uses TRBV10-2 and TRBJ2-2, with D possibly TRBD1 on 6 matching bases. Per germline, CDR1 WSHSY and CDR2 SAAADI. Trimming removed 5 bases from V and 3 bases from J, with 10 bases in between. This CDR3 region has 14 residues. Written as DNA, the CDR3 is TGCGCCAGCAGTCCGGGACAACACACCGGGGAGCTGTTTTTT. It specifies CASSPGQHTGELFF.

This clone was seen a single time. The genes are TRBV5-1 and TRBJ1-4; D is ambiguous. Trimming took off 0 bases at V and 8 bases at J, with 11 bases between the two ends. The CDR3 has 14 amino acids. In germline, CDR1 is SGHRS, CDR2 YFSETQ. The CDR3, as DNA: TGCGCCAGCAGCTTGGAGGCAGGATCCGAAAAACTGTTTTTT. It codes for CASSLEAGSEKLFF.

This chain joins TRBV24-1 and TRBJ2-2; TRBD1 is a possible D gene (6 bases). V lost 5 bases and J lost 1, with 7 bases in between. CDR3 length: 14 amino acids. CDR1 and CDR2 from the germline V gene are KGHDR and SFDVKD. This chain's CDR3 is CATSGTVNTGELFF. The CDR3 nucleotides are TGTGCCACCAGTGGGACAGTGAACACCGGGGAGCTGTTTTTT.

This sequence joins TRBV15 and TRBJ2-2; TRBD1 might be the D (5 bases). The CDR3 is 14 residues long. Germline CDR1 reads LNHNV; CDR2 reads YYDKDF (reference sequence). With 5 bases removed from V and 2 bases from J, the gap between germline ends came to 9 bases. The CDR3 region has the DNA TGTGCCACCAGCCGACAGCCTAACACCGGGGAGCTGTTTTTT. Translating it yields CATSRQPNTGELFF.

V usage is TRBV6-5 and J usage is TRBJ1-2; weak D call: TRBD1 (6 bases). The CDR3 contains 14 residues. Trimming removed 0 bases at V and 8 bases at J, with 13 bases between. From germline, CDR1 is MNHEY and CDR2 SVGAGI. For the CDR3, the DNA is TGTGCCAGCAGTTACTCGGTTACAGGGAGAGGCTACACCTTC. Protein: CASSYSVTGRGYTF.

The chain employs TRBV19 and TRBJ2-7; a weak D match, TRBD1 (6 bases). The CDR3 runs to 13 residues. V lost 8 bases to trimming and J lost 2 bases, with 13 bases between them. The germline CDR1 and CDR2 sequences are LNHDA and SQIVND (reference sequence). The CDR3 DNA reads TGTGCCAGTTCCGACAGGCCACCCTACGAGCAGTACTTC. Protein sequence: CASSDRPPYEQYF.

V gene TRBV18 combines with J gene TRBJ2-5, with TRBD1 identical over 8 bases. Looked up from germline, CDR1 is KGHSH and CDR2 is LQKENI. The CDR3 length is 17 residues. Trimming took 2 bases from V and 1 from J; bases not matched to a gene: 9. The CDR3 protein is CASSPSRRTGRQETQYF. The CDR3 bases are TGTGCCAGCTCACCATCGAGGCGGACAGGGCGCCAAGAGACCCAGTACTTC. The entire variable domain, with the rest obtained from reference TRBV18 and TRBJ2-5, is as follows: NAGVMQNPRHLVRRRGQEARLRCSPMKGHSHVYWYRQLPEEGLKFMVYLQKENIIDESGMPKERFSAEFPKEGPSILRIQQVVRGDSAAYFCASSPSRRTGRQETQYFGPGTRLLVL.

J is TRBJ1-4 and V is TRBV4-3, with D unresolved. Trimming removed 0 bases at V and 4 bases at J, with 12 bases between. Germline CDR1 reads LGHNA; CDR2 reads YSLEER. The length of the CDR3 is 16 residues. The CDR3 reads CASSQDLGVVNEKLFF. The DNA for the CDR3 is TGCGCCAGCAGCCAAGATCTCGGGGTCGTTAATGAAAAACTGTTTTTT.

This clone was detected only a few times. DNA of the CDR3: TGTGCCAGCAGCTTAGGAGGGGGAACTCCTTACGAGCAGTACTTC. Protein sequence: CASSLGGGTPYEQYF. The rearrangement joins TRBV11-2 to TRBJ2-7; D is perhaps TRBD1 (6 bases). There are 15 residues in the CDR3. Germline V gene lookup returns CDR1 SGHAT and CDR2 FQNNGV. V lost 1 base, J lost 4 bases, and 14 bases lay in between.

The chain is built from TRBV5-5 and TRBJ2-1; the match to TRBD1 covers 9 bases. CDR1 is SGHKS, CDR2 YYEKEE, per germline (reference sequence). V shed 4 bases and J 11 bases; nucleotides not matched to a gene: 16. The CDR3 sequence is 16 residues long. The DNA for the CDR3 is TGTGCCAGCAGCCAAACCGGGACAGGGTTCTTGGAGAAGCAGTTCTTC. Its translation: CASSQTGTGFLEKQFF.

The chain combines TRBV7-3 with TRBJ2-3, with D uncertain. Germline V gene data show CDR1 as SGHTA and CDR2 as FQGTGA. The CDR3 runs 14 residues. V was clipped by 2 bases and J by 1 base, with 7 bases between them. CDR3 residues: CASSLWAGTDTQYF. The CDR3 region has the DNA TGTGCCAGCAGCTTATGGGCTGGCACAGATACGCAGTATTTT.

This clone appeared once. This chain uses TRBV6-1 with TRBJ2-7, with 7 bases lining up with TRBD1. V lost 4 bases, J lost 2 bases, and 11 bases stayed unmatched. CDR1 is MNHNS and CDR2 is SASEGT in the germline V gene. The CDR3 runs to 16 residues. CDR3 protein: CASSVTGWGWAYEQYF. The CDR3 coding sequence is TGTGCCAGCAGTGTGACAGGGTGGGGATGGGCCTACGAGCAGTACTTC.

This chain joins TRBV6-2 or TRBV6-3 and TRBJ1-2, with D unresolved. The CDR3 is 14 amino acids. V lost 3 bases and J lost 0, with 8 bases in between. Germline V CDR1 and CDR2: MNHEY, SVGEGT. The CDR3 here is CASSYSSSNYGYTF. The DNA of the CDR3 is TGTGCCAGCAGTTATTCGTCCTCTAACTATGGCTACACCTTC.

V usage is TRBV7-3 and J usage is TRBJ2-1; D might be TRBD1 (6 bases). From germline, CDR1 is SGHTA and CDR2 FQGTGA. The CDR3 has 17 residues. The V end lost 5 bases, the J end lost 0 bases, and 17 bases lay between the germline ends. The CDR3 sequence is CASSQYHRAGSYNEQFF. CDR3 bases: TGTGCCAGCAGCCAATATCACAGGGCGGGCTCCTACAATGAGCAGTTCTTC.

This CDR3 reads CASSYSIGGMSNQPQHF. The CDR3 DNA reads TGTGCCAGCAGTTACTCGATCGGGGGGATGAGCAATCAGCCCCAGCATTTT. This sequence joins TRBV6-2 or TRBV6-3 and TRBJ1-5; the D gene is possibly TRBD1 (5 bases). With 0 bases removed from V and 1 base from J, the gap between germline ends came to 13 bases. Looked up from germline, CDR1 is MNHEY and CDR2 is SVGEGT. The CDR3 has 17 amino acids.

The rearrangement links TRBV19 to TRBJ1-5, with D possibly being TRBD1 (6 bases). The CDR3 runs 17 residues. CDR1 is LNHDA and CDR2 is SQIVND in the germline V gene (reference sequence). Trimming removed 4 bases at V and 3 bases at J, with 19 bases between. CDR3 amino acids: CASSSLRGKDDNQPQHF. Here the CDR3 DNA reads TGTGCCAGTAGTAGCCTGAGGGGGAAGGATGACAATCAGCCCCAGCATTTT.

The J gene is TRBJ2-7, the V gene TRBV7-2; no firm D call. V was shortened by 5 bases and J by 0 bases, with 11 bases between the two germline ends. Germline V gene sequence: CDR1 SGHTA, CDR2 FQGNSA. CDR3 length equals 14 residues. CDR3 coding DNA: TGTGCCAGCAGCGCGGCCTTTACCTCCTACGAGCAGTACTTC. Its protein is CASSAAFTSYEQYF.

This clone was seen once. The V and J genes are TRBV19 and TRBJ1-1; TRBD1 is a possible D gene (5 bases). The CDR3 totals 14 residues. Germline V lookup: CDR1 LNHDA, CDR2 SQIVND (reference sequence). Trimming removed 6 bases at V and 4 bases at J, with 15 bases between. In nucleotides, the CDR3 is TGTGCCAGTAGGACAGATCCGGTTGTCACTGAAGCTTTCTTT. Protein: CASRTDPVVTEAFF.

V usage is TRBV2 and J usage is TRBJ2-7; D is uncertain. Trimming took 1 base from V and 0 from J, leaving 13 bases between them. The CDR3 runs to 16 residues. The germline gives CDR1 SNHLY, CDR2 FYNNEI. CDR3 sequence (DNA): TGTGCCAGCAGTGAAGAGTTTCGGTCCCGCTCCTACGAGCAGTACTTC. Translating gives CASSEEFRSRSYEQYF.

Note on this clone: This sample includes further DNA sequences coding for the same CDR3. The CDR3 DNA reads as TGTGCCAGCAGCCCACAGGGGTCCTATGGCTACACCTTC. This codes for CASSPQGSYGYTF. V and J are TRBV7-2 and TRBJ1-2; 7 bases match TRBD1. J lost 4 bases, V lost 5 bases, and 4 bases had no gene match. CDR3 length: 13 residues. Looked up from germline, CDR1 is SGHTA and CDR2 is FQGNSA.

The chain employs TRBV19 and TRBJ1-1; 10 positions agree with TRBD1. J lost 10 bases, V lost 4 bases, and 3 bases had no gene match. Germline CDR1 and CDR2: LNHDA and SQIVND (reference sequence). The CDR3 extends over 12 amino acids. The CDR3 DNA sequence: TGTGCCAGTAGTACCCGGGACAGGGGAGCTTTCTTT. As protein: CASSTRDRGAFF. Full variable domain (missing parts from reference TRBV19 and TRBJ1-1): DGGITQSPKYLFRKEGQNVTLSCEQNLNHDAMYWYRQDPGQGLRLIYYSQIVNDFQKGDIAEGYSVSREKKESFPLTVTSAQKNPTAFYLCASSTRDRGAFFGQGTRLTVV.

The chain joins TRBV6-5 to TRBJ2-7; 7 bases are a match to TRBD1. The V gene's germline CDR1 is MNHEY and CDR2 SVGAGI. This CDR3 region has 14 residues. With V trimmed by 7 bases and J by 3 bases, 9 bases remained unmatched. The CDR3 loop reads CASTPTGRVYEQYF. The DNA of the CDR3 is TGTGCCAGCACCCCGACAGGGCGGGTCTACGAGCAGTACTTC.

The chain couples TRBV3-1 (or the pseudogene TRBV3-2) to TRBJ1-1, with unresolved D. The CDR3 has 14 amino acids. Germline CDR1 and CDR2: LGHDT and YNNKEL (reference sequence). V was cut by 0 bases and J by 0 bases, with 5 bases left in between. CDR3 residues: CASSQDSVNTEAFF. In DNA form, the CDR3 reads TGTGCCAGCAGCCAAGATTCAGTGAACACTGAAGCTTTCTTT.

This clone was observed a single time. The chain links TRBV28 to TRBJ2-6; TRBD1 agrees at 10 bases. With V trimmed by 8 bases and J by 1 base, 8 bases remained unmatched. The germline V gene encodes CDR1 MDHEN and CDR2 SYDVKM. The CDR3 is 17 residues long. The CDR3 region is CASGRQGARSGANVLTF. CDR3 bases: TGTGCCAGCGGTAGACAGGGGGCTCGGTCTGGGGCCAACGTCCTGACTTTC. The full variable domain, with the rest looked up from reference TRBV28 and TRBJ2-6, is DVKVTQSSRYLVKRTGEKVFLECVQDMDHENMFWYRQDPGLGLRLIYFSYDVKMKEKGDIPEGYSVSREKKERFSLILESASTNQTSMYLCASGRQGARSGANVLTFGAGSRLTVL.

The chain joins TRBV10-3 to TRBJ1-5, with 7 bases that match TRBD1. Germline CDR1 ENHRY, CDR2 SYGVKD. The CDR3 loop spans 14 amino acids. J gave up 3 bases and V 4 bases, and 3 bases lay outside the gene matches. The CDR3 sequence: CAISGQGTNQPQHF. CDR3 nucleotide sequence: TGTGCCATCAGTGGACAGGGAACCAATCAGCCCCAGCATTTT.